This record concerns one TCR beta chain sequence. The count of this clonotype is one. No antigen is known for it. The record has no base qualities; no much larger clone is one base away. Just one read gives weak support. The ophthalmopathy patients had moderately to severely active disease, with a Clinical Activity Score of 3 or higher, a NOSPECS grade of 4 or higher, and a disease duration of less than 3 months. Patients were excluded if they had other autoimmune diseases, uncontrolled infections, pregnancy or lactation. Diagnosis relied on clinical symptoms, serum thyroxine, TRAb, thyroid ultrasound and orbital computed tomography. Ficoll-Paque density gradient centrifugation was used to isolate PBMCs from about 9.4 ml of fresh peripheral blood. Trizol reagent was used to extract the total RNA, and its quality was then checked on an Agilent 2100 Bioanalyzer. This entry belongs to a study of Graves' ophthalmopathy and Graves' hyperthyroidism (dated 2018 in TCRdb). Study-level background: Peripheral blood was collected at initial diagnosis, prior to any treatment. The study used signatures of the TCR beta repertoire to tell Graves' ophthalmopathy apart from Graves' hyperthyroidism and to predict which patients would progress to ophthalmopathy. In total, 120 to 150 blood samples were TCR-sequenced: around 42 ophthalmopathy, over 70 hyperthyroidism and roughly 17 hyperthyroidism-to-ophthalmopathy patients. A discovery set of 100 patients (43 ophthalmopathy, 60 or so stable hyperthyroidism) was enrolled to explore V-J signatures distinguishing ophthalmopathy from hyperthyroidism. The independent validation cohort included some 19 hyperthyroidism patients plus 17 patients who later progressed from hyperthyroidism to ophthalmopathy. In a handful of hyperthyroidism patients, the T-cell repertoires found in thyroid tissue were compared with those found in blood. Following sample collection, hyperthyroidism patients were given methimazole at a starting dose of 30 mg daily, and ophthalmopathy patients were given high-dose intravenous methylprednisolone. Overall study outcomes, separate from this receptor: In cross-validation, the 13-signature model distinguished ophthalmopathy from stable hyperthyroidism with less than 90% sensitivity and around 81% specificity, while in the test set the corresponding values were about 80% and 75%. Most expanded thyroid clonotypes with frequency above 0.001 were also detected in blood, suggesting blood repertoires may reflect the thyroid immune response. In validation, the model predicted ophthalmopathy progression with over 60% sensitivity and around 72% specificity; eleven to twelve predicted patients were CT-confirmed with GO in a median of about 6.2 months. No statistical method was used to predetermine the sample size, and group allocation was not hidden from the investigators.

For repertoire sequencing, TCR beta CDR3 regions were amplified from RNA transcripts. A first-round RT-PCR used HTBI primers with the Qiagen OneStep RT-PCR kit, followed by a second-round multiplex PCR, size selection and purification. Libraries were sequenced paired-end with 100 bp reads on an Illumina HiSeq2000. Per the original workflow: SOAPnuke was used to process the reads, removing any read that contained adapters or uncalled bases, had a mean Phred below 15, or lacked an exact match to the constant primer or identifier. COPE v1.2.5 was used to merge the high-quality paired reads. Each unique nucleotide sequence was defined as a clonotype, and clonotypes were aligned to IMGT TRB V, D and J references with MiTCR v1.1. Analysis was restricted to V-J combinations with a frequency above 0.0001, which covered roughly 99% of repertoires. For each V-J combination, a TCR clonal expansion and chaos score was defined as F50 clonal expansion divided by the chaos observed in the TCRdist matrix. Welch's t-statistics and random forest were used to narrow the features down to around 12 V-J combinations, which were then fed into a naive Bayes classifier. The Morisita-Horn index was used to measure how similar the thyroid and blood repertoires were. In TCRdb, the public reads were trimmed at Q25 with fastp and aligned with MiXCR, with productive beta chains retained. Records with the same CDR3 protein are collapsed into one entry carrying the most frequent genes and DNA. The V and J calls were not made by the authors but by TCRdb's processing. Present in this sample are about 740,000 distinct CDR3 sequences, approximately 40% of which were seen just once. The ten largest clones represent 40% to 45% of the sample.

The sequence came from an adult man with Graves' ophthalmopathy. The sample was peripheral blood.

The DNA is as follows: TGCAGTGCGATGACAGGTACCTACGAGCAGTACTTC. Its amino acids are CSAMTGTYEQYF. The V and J segments used are TRBV20-1 and TRBJ2-7, with TRBD1 tentatively as D gene (6 bases match). The V and J ends are trimmed by 6 bases and 2 bases, leaving 11 bases between them. Based on the germline V gene (reference sequence), the CDR1 and CDR2 sequences are DFQATT and SNEGSKA. From its cysteine to its phenylalanine, the CDR3 spans 12 amino acids. Solely the CDR3 DNA is kept, with 36 bases framed from the first base.